The 8 T cell receptor beta chains below come from one sample, sequenced in a study of T cell responses to AZD1222 COVID-19 vaccine. Clones were sequenced by immunoSEQ multiplex PCR, and TCRdb holds only the in-frame ones, with some missing. The table records over 85,000 clones, 88% of them present only once. The input for sequencing was peripheral blood, taken on day 0 of AZD1222 vaccination. The source of these receptors is an adult in good health.

The chain employs TRBV30 and TRBJ2-2; D is unclear. V was trimmed by 8 bases and J by 2 bases, leaving 15 bases between them. The CDR3 extends over 14 amino acids. CDR1 and CDR2 (germline): GTSNPN, SVGIG (reference sequence). The CDR3 spells CASGRTRNTGELFF. For the CDR3, the DNA is TGTGCCAGTGGGCGGACGCGAAACACCGGGGAGCTGTTTTTT.

The sample holds one count of this clone. The rearrangement joins TRBV5-8 to TRBJ1-2; a weak D match, TRBD1 (5 bases). V gave up 4 bases and J gave up 8 bases, with 21 bases separating them. Germline values: CDR1 SGHTS, CDR2 YDEGEE. This CDR3 comprises 15 residues. The CDR3 sequence is CASSRTGTLPRGYTF. Written as DNA, the CDR3 is TGTGCCAGCAGCCGTACCGGGACCCTCCCCAGGGGCTACACCTTC.

The chain has TRBV7-6 and TRBJ2-7, with 10 bases identical to TRBD1. Germline values: CDR1 SGHVS, CDR2 FNYEAQ. Trimming at V came to 4 bases and at J to 1 base, leaving 7 bases not matched to a gene. The CDR3 length is 16 residues. CDR3 region: CASSYDRDRGSYEQYF. As DNA, the CDR3 is TGTGCCAGCAGCTACGACCGGGACAGGGGTTCCTACGAGCAGTACTTC.

The gene calls are TRBV19 and TRBJ1-2; 9 bases agree with TRBD1. The germline gives CDR1 LNHDA, CDR2 SQIVND (reference sequence). CDR3 length: 17 amino acids. The V and J ends lost 4 bases and 4 bases, in that order; junction bases with no gene match: 13. The CDR3 loop reads CASSTLTGGRSPYGYTF. In nucleotides, the CDR3 is TGTGCCAGTAGTACCCTAACAGGGGGCCGCTCTCCCTATGGCTACACCTTC.

The gene calls are TRBV3-1 (or the pseudogene TRBV3-2) and TRBJ2-7; tentatively, D is TRBD1 (6 bases). There are 13 residues in the CDR3. Germline CDR1 reads LGHDT; CDR2 reads YNNKEL (reference sequence). Trimming shortened V by 4 bases and J by 7 bases, and 14 bases separated the two germline ends. The chain's CDR3 is CASSPAGVREQYF. The CDR3, as DNA: TGTGCCAGCAGCCCGGCAGGGGTAAGGGAGCAGTACTTC.

This rearrangement joins TRBV18 to TRBJ2-5, with unresolved D. Germline assignment: CDR1 KGHSH and CDR2 LQKENI. V shed 3 bases and J shed 3 bases, with 8 bases lying between them. CDR3 length: 13 residues. The CDR3 region is CASSPLQKETQYF. CDR3 nucleotide sequence: TGTGCCAGCTCACCGTTACAGAAAGAGACCCAGTACTTC.

This chain links TRBV2 with TRBJ1-5; 8 bases are shared with TRBD1. The J segment lost 7 bases and the V segment lost 5 bases, leaving 7 bases of the junction unmatched. This CDR3 spans 14 amino acids. CDR1 and CDR2 (germline): SNHLY, FYNNEI. The CDR3 reads CASSTDRGGQPQHF. The CDR3 nucleotides read TGTGCCAGCAGTACAGACAGGGGCGGGCAGCCCCAGCATTTT.

The chain joins TRBV10-2 to TRBJ2-5; tentatively, D is TRBD1 or TRBD2 (5 bases each). The germline V gene has CDR1 WSHSY and CDR2 SAAADI. The CDR3 loop spans 16 amino acids. V was trimmed by 6 bases and J by 2 bases, leaving 19 bases between them. The CDR3 reads CASSEPGRPFQETQYF. The CDR3 DNA reads TGCGCCAGCAGCGAGCCGGGACGCCCCTTTCAAGAGACCCAGTACTTC.